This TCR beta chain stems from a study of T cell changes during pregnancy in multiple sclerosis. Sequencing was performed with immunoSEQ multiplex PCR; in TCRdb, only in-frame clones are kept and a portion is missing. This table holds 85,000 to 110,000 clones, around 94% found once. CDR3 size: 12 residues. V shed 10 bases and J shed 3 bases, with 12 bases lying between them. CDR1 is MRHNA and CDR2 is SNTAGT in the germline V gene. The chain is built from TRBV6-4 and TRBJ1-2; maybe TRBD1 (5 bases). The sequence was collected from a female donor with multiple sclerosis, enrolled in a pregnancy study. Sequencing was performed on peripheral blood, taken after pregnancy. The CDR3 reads CATQDTHYGYTF. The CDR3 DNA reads TGTGCCACCCAGGACACCCACTATGGCTACACCTTC.